The 15 T cell receptor beta chains given below trace back to one sample, sequenced in a study of CD8 T cells in Susac syndrome. RNA was extracted with the RNeasy kit, and a quantity of about 0.45 to 1 ug was reverse transcribed using random hexamers. Using its own MiXCR run on the immunoSEQ multiplex PCR reads, TCRdb lists one record per CDR3 protein. This table holds approximately 230,000 distinct CDR3 sequences, 80% to 95% found once. The sequenced sample was CD4+ T cells from PBMCs. The receptors originated from a human donor with multiple sclerosis.

The rearrangement uses TRBV2 and TRBJ2-3; the match to TRBD1 covers 8 bases. Germline CDR1 SNHLY, CDR2 FYNNEI. J lost 2 bases, V lost 10 bases, and 11 bases had no gene match. The CDR3 is 15 amino acids. CDR3 in DNA: TGTGCCACCTCCGGGGGACAGGTCCCCACAGATACGCAGTATTTT. Translation: CATSGGQVPTDTQYF.

The chain employs TRBV19 and TRBJ1-5; D unresolved. V was cut by 1 base and J by 6 bases, with 4 bases left in between. CDR1 and CDR2 from the germline V gene are LNHDA and SQIVND (reference sequence). The CDR3 consists of 12 residues. The CDR3 here is CASSIGGQPQHF. CDR3 in DNA: TGTGCCAGTAGTATAGGCGGTCAGCCCCAGCATTTT.

The rearrangement joins TRBV30 to TRBJ2-5; D may be TRBD2 (5 bases). The CDR3 spans 13 residues. Between the trimmed V and J ends, which lost 1 base and 3 bases, there was a span of 9 bases. The germline CDR1 and CDR2 sequences are GTSNPN and SVGIG (reference sequence). DNA of the CDR3: TGTGCCTGGAGTGGGACTCTCAAAGAGACCCAGTACTTC. Translation: CAWSGTLKETQYF.

This chain connects TRBV20-1 to TRBJ2-1, with 16 nucleotides matching TRBD2. Germline CDR1 and CDR2: DFQATT and SNEGSKA (reference sequence). This CDR3 has 19 residues. V trimming: 3 bases; J trimming: 3 bases; junction bases outside the gene matches: 11. The CDR3 loop is CSARGLAGGFRDYYNEQFF. CDR3 DNA sequence: TGCAGTGCTAGGGGACTAGCGGGAGGGTTCAGAGACTACTACAATGAGCAGTTCTTC.

The rearrangement joins TRBV20-1 to TRBJ2-1; no firm D call. Germline V gives CDR1 DFQATT, CDR2 SNEGSKA (reference sequence). V was shortened by 4 bases and J by 0 bases, with 1 base between the two germline ends. The CDR3 extends over 11 amino acids. CDR3 DNA sequence: TGCAGTGCTACCTCCTACAATGAGCAGTTCTTC. It yields the protein CSATSYNEQFF.

The chain links TRBV20-1 to TRBJ2-1; unclear D gene. Germline V gene lookup returns CDR1 DFQATT and CDR2 SNEGSKA (reference sequence). V was shortened by 6 bases and J by 6 bases, with 15 bases between the two germline ends. The CDR3 sequence is 13 residues long. The CDR3 region has the DNA TGCAGTGCAGCGACATCGTACGGCAATGAGCAGTTCTTC. Its translation is CSAATSYGNEQFF.

V is TRBV20-1 and J is TRBJ1-1, with 7 bases matching TRBD1. The V gene end was trimmed by 5 bases and the J gene end by 0 bases; junction bases not matched to a gene: 6. The germline gives CDR1 DFQATT, CDR2 SNEGSKA (reference sequence). The CDR3 has 14 residues. The DNA for the CDR3 is TGCAGTGCTTCCAAAGGGGGCTTGAACACTGAAGCTTTCTTT. As protein: CSASKGGLNTEAFF.

The CDR3 region has the DNA TGTGCCACCCGACAGGGGTTACAGCCCCAGCATTTT. Its protein is CATRQGLQPQHF. The chain is built from TRBV6-5 and TRBJ1-5, with 8 nucleotides matching TRBD1. Trimming took 10 bases from V and 7 from J; bases not matched to a gene: 6. CDR3 length equals 12 residues. CDR1 is MNHEY, CDR2 SVGAGI, per germline.

This sequence joins TRBV9 and TRBJ2-2; D not resolved. In germline, CDR1 is SGDLS, CDR2 YYNGEE. The CDR3 extends over 16 amino acids. Trimming took 0 bases from V and 0 from J, leaving 9 bases between them. Here the CDR3 reads CASSVGPQPNTGELFF. The CDR3 DNA reads TGTGCCAGCAGCGTAGGCCCTCAGCCGAACACCGGGGAGCTGTTTTTT. The complete variable domain, with remaining parts taken from reference TRBV9 and TRBJ2-2, reads DSGVTQTPKHLITATGQRVTLRCSPRSGDLSVYWYQQSLDQGLQFLIQYYNGEERAKGNILERFSAQQFPDLHSELNLSSLELGDSALYFCASSVGPQPNTGELFFGEGSRLTVL.

In this sample, this clonotype turned up a few times. The V and J genes are TRBV6-6 and TRBJ1-6; tentatively, D is TRBD1 (5 bases). V was cut by 2 bases and J by 7 bases, with 9 bases left in between. Germline assignment: CDR1 MNHNY and CDR2 SVGAGI (reference sequence). The CDR3 runs to 14 residues. This CDR3 is CASSYAGRNSPLHF. Here the CDR3 DNA reads TGTGCCAGCAGTTACGCAGGGAGGAATTCACCCCTCCACTTT.

The chain carries TRBV29-1 and TRBJ2-7; D is undetermined. The CDR3 contains 14 residues. V was trimmed by 5 bases and J by 6 bases, leaving 20 bases between them. Germline CDR1 is SQVTM and CDR2 is ANQGSEA. CDR3 residues: CSVTYGLGYSEQYF. The CDR3 DNA follows: TGCAGCGTTACCTATGGGTTGGGGTACTCCGAGCAGTACTTC.

As regards this clonotype: An end of the junction does not agree with germline; a read error may underlie this. The chain has TRBV20-1 and TRBJ2-7; 7 positions match TRBD2. This CDR3 comprises 13 residues. CDR1 is DFQATT, CDR2 SNEGSKA, per germline (reference sequence). The CDR3 region is CSAGEWGGGEQYF. CDR3 coding DNA: TGCAGTGCTGGAGAATGGGGGGGTGGCGAGCAGTACTTC.

This clonotype was counted a single time. J is TRBJ2-3 and V is TRBV5-4; no reliable D call. CDR3 length: 12 amino acids. The germline V gene encodes CDR1 SGHNT and CDR2 YYREEE (reference sequence). V was clipped by 4 bases and J by 7 bases, with 10 bases between them. The CDR3 sequence is CASSKDPNTQYF. For the CDR3, the DNA is TGTGCCAGCAGCAAAGACCCGAATACGCAGTATTTT.

The J gene is TRBJ2-5, the V gene TRBV30; 8 nucleotides match TRBD2. Trimming removed 0 bases from V and 2 bases from J; junction bases left unmatched: 2. The CDR3 is 14 amino acids. Germline V lookup: CDR1 GTSNPN, CDR2 SVGIG (reference sequence). This CDR3 is CAWSVVAGQETQYF. The CDR3 nucleotides read TGTGCCTGGAGTGTCGTAGCGGGACAAGAGACCCAGTACTTC.

V gene TRBV5-1 combines with J gene TRBJ2-7; weak D call: TRBD2 (5 bases). Per germline, CDR1 SGHRS and CDR2 YFSETQ. Trimming stripped 4 bases from V and 4 bases from J, with 15 bases between. The CDR3 runs to 14 residues. CDR3 in DNA: TGCGCCAGCAGCCCAGAGGGCCTGGCTTACGAGCAGTACTTC. Translation: CASSPEGLAYEQYF.